Listed here is a single TCR beta chain. The data belong to a study of cytomegalovirus exposure and HLA in healthy donors. Germline V gives CDR1 MNHEY, CDR2 SVGAGI. V lost 5 bases and J lost 3, with 11 bases in between. This CDR3 comprises 13 residues. The PCR was carried out with 60 Vbeta primers and 13 Jbeta primers. Only in-frame clones appear in the TCRdb table, and some are missing; sequencing was by immunoSEQ multiplex PCR. Among 120,000 or so clones listed, approximately 79% were seen once. This chain uses TRBV6-5 with TRBJ2-7, with D possibly matching TRBD1 (6 bases). What was sequenced was PBMCs. The sequence was obtained from a man under 40 in good health and CMV-seronegative. The CDR3 region is CASSLTGVYEQYF. As DNA, the CDR3 is TGTGCCAGCAGTCTGACAGGAGTCTACGAGCAGTACTTC.